Presented here are 27 T cell receptor beta chains from one specimen sequenced in a study of regulatory T cells in long-lasting Graves disease. Time point indicated: persistent/refractory GD, antithyroid drugs over 5 years with positive TRAb. PBMCs provided the RNA from which the TCR library was made. The TCR beta library used iRepertoire HTBI primers with Arm-PCR amplification of CDR3. TCRdb itself ran the multiplex PCR reads through MiXCR, one entry per CDR3 protein. The sample has some 330,000 distinct CDR3 sequences, roughly 25% seen once. The sequencing here drew on peripheral blood mononuclear cells (PBMCs), taken when the disease was refractory, from a patient treated with antithyroid drugs. Receptors originate from a woman aged 35 to 49 with Graves disease.

V usage is TRBV9 and J usage is TRBJ2-7; weak D call: TRBD2 (6 bases). Per germline, CDR1 SGDLS and CDR2 YYNGEE. V lost 0 bases and J lost 4, with 11 bases in between. The CDR3 consists of 14 residues. The chain's CDR3 is CASSVGSGGYEQYF. For the CDR3, the DNA is TGTGCCAGCAGCGTAGGATCAGGAGGGTACGAGCAGTACTTC. The variable domain in full, completed from reference TRBV9 and TRBJ2-7, reads DSGVTQTPKHLITATGQRVTLRCSPRSGDLSVYWYQQSLDQGLQFLIQYYNGEERAKGNILERFSAQQFPDLHSELNLSSLELGDSALYFCASSVGSGGYEQYFGPGTRLTVT.

This clonotype was seen repeatedly, ten times or more. CDR3 residues: CASTLAGGFFYEQYF. The CDR3 coding sequence is TGTGCCAGCACTCTAGCGGGAGGATTTTTCTACGAGCAGTACTTC. This rearrangement joins TRBV2 to TRBJ2-7; 11 bases align to TRBD2. The CDR3 totals 15 residues. J lost 3 bases, V lost 7 bases, and 8 bases had no gene match. Germline CDR1 reads SNHLY; CDR2 reads FYNNEI.

This clonotype has ten or more counts. V usage is TRBV20-1 and J usage is TRBJ1-1; TRBD1 agrees at 7 bases. Germline lookup yields CDR1 DFQATT and CDR2 SNEGSKA (reference sequence). The CDR3 length is 11 residues. J lost 8 bases, V lost 4 bases, and 4 bases had no gene match. The CDR3 DNA reads TGCAGTGCTAACTGGGACAGCGAAGCTTTCTTT. Amino acid sequence: CSANWDSEAFF.

A few counts support this clonotype. V and J are TRBV20-1 and TRBJ2-7; a weak D match, TRBD2 (5 bases). The CDR3 totals 12 residues. CDR1 is DFQATT and CDR2 is SNEGSKA in the germline V gene (reference sequence). Trimming left V 3 bases short and J 7 bases short, with 13 bases between. In DNA, the CDR3 is TGCAGTGCTAGGGGAGTGGGTCATGAGCAGTACTTC. This translates into CSARGVGHEQYF.

This clonotype occurred many times. The chain has TRBV2 and TRBJ2-7; D is uncertain. Germline assignment: CDR1 SNHLY and CDR2 FYNNEI. The V gene lost 4 bases and the J gene lost 0 bases, with 13 bases spanning the gap. The CDR3 runs 15 residues. As DNA, the CDR3 is TGTGCCAGCAGTGCGGTTGACAACTTCTCCTACGAGCAGTACTTC. This sequence encodes CASSAVDNFSYEQYF.

This clonotype appeared many times. The V and J genes are TRBV10-1 and TRBJ2-2, with 8 bases identical to TRBD1. The CDR3 loop spans 17 amino acids. The germline V gene has CDR1 WNHNN and CDR2 SYGVQD (reference sequence). V was pared by 0 bases and J by 9 bases, with 12 bases of the junction left unmatched. The CDR3 nucleotides read TGCGCCAGCAGTGAGTCAGGGCTAGGACAGGGCCGTTGGGAGCTGTTTTTT. This translates into CASSESGLGQGRWELFF.

The CDR3 loop is CASSRHLIAGGGNEQFF. CDR3 coding DNA: TGTGCCAGCAGCCGTCACCTCATAGCGGGAGGAGGGAATGAGCAGTTCTTC. The chain recombines TRBV14 with TRBJ2-1; TRBD2 aligns across 10 bases. Per germline, CDR1 SGHDN and CDR2 FVKESK. V lost 4 bases and J lost 7; bases outside the gene matches: 13. This CDR3 has 17 residues.

This clonotype was seen only a few times. The V and J genes are TRBV28 and TRBJ2-2, with 10 bases fitting TRBD2. There are 16 residues in the CDR3. V shed 4 bases and J 5 bases; nucleotides not matched to a gene: 7. Germline V CDR1 and CDR2: MDHEN, SYDVKM. The CDR3 loop is CASSSGTSVLTGELFF. CDR3 DNA sequence: TGTGCCAGCAGTTCCGGGACTAGCGTTTTGACCGGGGAGCTGTTTTTT.

This clonotype occurred many times. V gene TRBV6-1 combines with J gene TRBJ1-5, with unresolved D. The germline gives CDR1 MNHNS, CDR2 SASEGT. V lost 6 bases, J lost 4 bases, and 13 bases lay in between. CDR3 length: 14 residues. In DNA, the CDR3 is TGTGCCAGCAGCAGTTCCTGGGCAAATCAGCCCCAGCATTTT. Amino acid sequence: CASSSSWANQPQHF.

This chain connects TRBV28 to TRBJ2-1; 11 bases line up with TRBD2. In germline, CDR1 is MDHEN, CDR2 SYDVKM. Losses at the gene ends were 5 bases for V and 4 bases for J; bases not matched to a gene: 4. CDR3 size: 15 residues. The CDR3 loop is CASSPWTSGYNEQFF. DNA for the CDR3: TGTGCCAGCAGTCCCTGGACTAGCGGGTACAATGAGCAGTTCTTC.

This clonotype was counted many times. The chain joins TRBV20-1 to TRBJ2-7; tentatively, D is TRBD1 or TRBD2 (6 bases each). The germline CDR1 and CDR2 sequences are DFQATT and SNEGSKA (reference sequence). V was shortened by 6 bases and J by 0 bases, with 12 bases between the two germline ends. This CDR3 is 13 amino acids long. CDR3 sequence reads: CSALGGSSYEQYF. For the CDR3, the DNA is TGCAGTGCCCTAGGGGGGAGCTCCTACGAGCAGTACTTC.

The CDR3 DNA follows: TGTGCCAGCAGTTCTCGTACGACGGCCCGGCCTTCCTACAATGAGCAGTTCTTC. The encoded protein is CASSSRTTARPSYNEQFF. The genes are TRBV12-3 or TRBV12-4 and TRBJ2-1; D is unresolved. V lost 4 bases and J 1 base, leaving 20 bases between the germline ends. The CDR3 loop spans 18 amino acids.

The table lists this clonotype with many counts. The rearrangement links TRBV20-1 to TRBJ1-1, with D unresolved. Trimming stripped 5 bases from V and 3 bases from J, with 16 bases between. The length of the CDR3 is 14 residues. Germline CDR1 reads DFQATT; CDR2 reads SNEGSKA (reference sequence). The CDR3 here is CSAQFLQIHTEAFF. The CDR3 DNA sequence: TGCAGTGCTCAATTCTTACAGATCCACACTGAAGCTTTCTTT.

The chain recombines TRBV4-2 with TRBJ1-6; possible D gene TRBD1, 5 bases. This CDR3 contains 15 residues. Trimming took off 3 bases at V and 8 bases at J, with 14 bases between the two ends. The V gene's germline CDR1 is LGHNA and CDR2 YNFKEQ. CDR3 in amino acids: CASSQVGTDYSPLHF. The DNA of the CDR3 is TGTGCCAGCAGCCAGGTGGGGACTGACTATTCACCCCTCCACTTT.

This clonotype was observed a few times. CDR3 in amino acids: CASSLALQGGGNQPQHF. The CDR3 DNA follows: TGTGCCAGCAGCTTAGCCCTACAGGGAGGTGGCAATCAGCCCCAGCATTTT. The V gene is TRBV11-2, the J gene TRBJ1-5; D might be TRBD1 (6 bases). Germline lookup yields CDR1 SGHAT and CDR2 FQNNGV. CDR3 length: 17 residues. The V gene lost 1 base and the J gene lost 2 bases, with 15 bases spanning the gap.

This clonotype was counted only a few times. This chain links TRBV20-1 with TRBJ2-7, with 11 bases identical to TRBD2. The CDR3 consists of 14 residues. With 6 bases clipped from V and 5 bases from J, the junction kept 9 bases outside the gene matches. Germline V gene sequence: CDR1 DFQATT, CDR2 SNEGSKA (reference sequence). As DNA, the CDR3 is TGCAGTGCGCCAACTAGCGGGAGCGTTCACGAGCAGTACTTC. It codes for CSAPTSGSVHEQYF.

The J gene is TRBJ2-3, the V gene TRBV28, with 10 bases fitting TRBD2. CDR3 size: 17 residues. Germline CDR1 reads MDHEN; CDR2 reads SYDVKM. J was trimmed by 8 bases and V by 2 bases; bases with no gene match: 13. The CDR3 nucleotides read TGTGCCAGCAGTTTACGTTTCCAGCGGGAGGGCCAGGGTACGCAGTATTTT. This encodes CASSLRFQREGQGTQYF.

This clonotype occurred many times. This sequence joins TRBV12-3 or TRBV12-4 and TRBJ1-1; 9 positions match TRBD1. The CDR3 is made up of 15 amino acids. The ends lost 6 bases at V and 4 bases at J; junction bases unmatched: 9. The CDR3 is CASRRDRVSVTEAFF. CDR3 nucleotides: TGTGCCAGCAGGCGGGACAGGGTGAGTGTCACTGAAGCTTTCTTT.

The V gene is TRBV27, the J gene TRBJ2-7; D gene uncertain. Per the germline V gene, CDR1 is MNHEY and CDR2 is SMNVEV (reference sequence). The CDR3 covers 14 residues. Between the trimmed V and J ends, which lost 0 bases and 2 bases, there was a span of 8 bases. The CDR3 loop reads CASSLSTVPYEQYF. In nucleotides, the CDR3 is TGTGCCAGCAGTTTATCCACAGTGCCCTACGAGCAGTACTTC.

This chain uses TRBV11-3 with TRBJ2-1, with unresolved D. Germline V CDR1 and CDR2: SGHNT, YENEEA. This CDR3 is built from 13 residues. V lost 5 bases and J lost 7, with 12 bases in between. The CDR3 loop is CASSPSPSNEQFF. The CDR3 DNA is TGTGCCAGCAGCCCTTCGCCTAGTAATGAGCAGTTCTTC.

This sequence joins TRBV6-1 and TRBJ2-7, with TRBD2 identical over 12 bases. CDR1 is MNHNS, CDR2 SASEGT, per germline. V lost 7 bases, J lost 6 bases, and 7 bases stayed unmatched. The CDR3 consists of 14 residues. CDR3 loop: CASKGLAGPSEQYF. The CDR3 DNA is TGTGCCAGCAAAGGACTAGCGGGGCCCTCCGAGCAGTACTTC.

The V call is TRBV30, the J call TRBJ2-4; tentatively, D is TRBD2 (5 bases). Looked up from germline, CDR1 is GTSNPN and CDR2 is SVGIG (reference sequence). V dropped 1 base and J dropped 0 bases, with 13 bases sitting between them. The CDR3 is made up of 16 amino acids. This chain's CDR3 is CAWSGTLPVAKNIQYF. The CDR3 DNA sequence: TGTGCCTGGAGTGGGACTCTCCCTGTAGCCAAAAACATTCAGTACTTC. Full variable domain (remainder filled in from reference TRBV30 and TRBJ2-4): SQTIHQWPATLVQPVGSPLSLECTVEGTSNPNLYWYRQAAGRGLQLLFYSVGIGQISSEVPQNLSASRPQDRQFILSSKKLLLSDSGFYLCAWSGTLPVAKNIQYFGAGTRLSVL.

The chain has TRBV5-1 and TRBJ1-1, with 9 bases matching TRBD1. The CDR3 has 15 residues. CDR1 and CDR2 (germline): SGHRS, YFSETQ. The V gene end was trimmed by 2 bases and the J gene end by 1 base; junction bases not matched to a gene: 3. DNA of the CDR3: TGCGCCAGCAGCTTCCAGACAGGGGGGAACACTGAAGCTTTCTTT. It codes for CASSFQTGGNTEAFF.

The chain is built from TRBV3-1 and TRBJ2-7; 10 nucleotides align to TRBD2. CDR3 length: 19 residues. V trimming: 3 bases; J trimming: 1 base; junction bases outside the gene matches: 15. CDR1 and CDR2 (germline): LGHDT, YNNKEL (reference sequence). The CDR3 nucleotides read TGTGCCAGCAGCCAGAACTTTAGGACTAGCGGAGCTTTTTCCTACGAGCAGTACTTC. Translating gives CASSQNFRTSGAFSYEQYF.

The chain is built from TRBV28 and TRBJ2-4; D possibly matches TRBD1 or TRBD2 (6 bases each). Germline V CDR1 and CDR2: MDHEN, SYDVKM. Trimming shortened V by 9 bases and J by 6 bases, and 24 bases separated the two germline ends. The CDR3 length is 16 residues. As DNA, the CDR3 is TGTGCCAGTACAAGCCCGGGGGCAATTCGAAGAAACATTCAGTACTTC. Translated: CASTSPGAIRRNIQYF.

To note about this clonotype: This could be a read error, since a much larger clone is one nucleotide away. The chain joins TRBV28 to TRBJ1-5; perhaps TRBD1 as D (5 bases). CDR3 length: 14 amino acids. CDR1 is MDHEN and CDR2 is SYDVKM in the germline V gene. The CDR3 is CASSYSGYNQLQHF. CDR3 in DNA: TGTGCCAGCAGTTATTCAGGGTACAATCAGCTCCAGCATTTT.

This clonotype came up a few times. This chain uses TRBV20-1 with TRBJ2-6; 7 bases align to TRBD2. V lost 1 base to trimming and J lost 2 bases; unmatched junction nucleotides: 11. The length of the CDR3 is 18 residues. CDR1 and CDR2 (germline): DFQATT, SNEGSKA (reference sequence). This chain's CDR3 is CSARGEAGGTPGANVLTF. The DNA for the CDR3 is TGCAGTGCTAGAGGCGAAGCCGGGGGGACCCCTGGGGCCAACGTCCTGACTTTC.